A selection of T cell receptor beta chains follows, all from one sample in a study of blood T cell repertoires in COVID-19. Data came from immunoSEQ multiplex PCR; TCRdb stores just in-frame clones and leaves some out. The data show 250,000 to 300,000 clones, with 80% to 95% seen just once and 1.1% held by the top ten. The source material was PBMCs or T cells enriched from blood (not recorded which). These receptors all stem from a woman between 25 and 40 years old who had recovered from COVID-19. The CDR3 runs from the conserved cysteine through the conserved F or W. The order of the fields is J gene, D gene, V gene, CDR3 length, clone size, CDR3 DNA, CDR3 protein. D genes are given only for firm matches. Only part of the rows carry a size: once, few, many, or a class if the clone is expanded.

TRBJ1-1 | TRBD1 | TRBV5-1 | 14 | - | TGCGCCAGCAGCCCTGACAGGGGGCACCCTGAAGCTTTCTTT | CASSPDRGHPEAFF
TRBJ1-2 | TRBD1 | TRBV19 | 15 | - | TGTGCCAGTATTATATCTTCGGGACAGCCCTATGGCTACACCTTC | CASIISSGQPYGYTF
TRBJ1-5 | TRBD1 | TRBV28 | 15 | - | TGTGCCAGCAAAACAGGGGGGCGAAACAATCAGCCCCAGCATTTT | CASKTGGRNNQPQHF
TRBJ2-5 | TRBD2 | TRBV9 | 13 | - | TGTGCCAGCAGCGGAGGACTAGCCGAGACCCAGTACTTC | CASSGGLAETQYF
TRBJ1-2 | - | TRBV7-8 | 16 | - | TGTGCCAGCACCTTTAGCGGGCAACGGAGGAACTATGGCTACACCTTC | CASTFSGQRRNYGYTF
TRBJ1-3 | - | TRBV7-9 | 17 | - | TGTGCCAGCAGCTTAGCGGAGGACCCGGCCTTCGGAAACACCATATATTTT | CASSLAEDPAFGNTIYF
TRBJ1-3 | - | TRBV19 | 17 | - | TGTGCCAGTAGTAACACCACGTTGGCCCGATCTGGAAACACCATATATTTT | CASSNTTLARSGNTIYF
TRBJ2-5 | TRBD2 | TRBV19 | 16 | - | TGTGCCAGTAGTATAGAGCTAGCGGGAGGTCAAGAGACCCAGTACTTC | CASSIELAGGQETQYF
TRBJ1-6 | - | TRBV27 | 15 | - | TGTGCCAGCAGTTTTCGAGGGCGCACGGATTCACCCCTCCACTTT | CASSFRGRTDSPLHF
TRBJ1-2 | TRBD1 | TRBV28 | 14 | - | TGTGCCAGCAGTTCGGGACAGGCTAACTATGGCTACACCTTC | CASSSGQANYGYTF
TRBJ1-4 | - | TRBV5-1 | 14 | - | TGCGCCAGCAGCATTGGACAGACTAATGAAAAACTGTTTTTT | CASSIGQTNEKLFF
TRBJ1-1 | - | TRBV19 | 14 | - | TGTGCCAGTACCAAAGGGGTTCTGAACACTGAAGCTTTCTTT | CASTKGVLNTEAFF
TRBJ2-5 | - | TRBV7-6 | 13 | once | TGTGCCAGCAGCGGCGGACTACAAGAGACCCAGTACTTC | CASSGGLQETQYF
TRBJ2-1 | TRBD2 | TRBV5-1 | 14 | - | TGCGCCAGCAGAACGGCGGGAGCCCCCAATGAGCAGTTCTTC | CASRTAGAPNEQFF
TRBJ2-1 | - | TRBV4-3 | 15 | - | TGCGCCAGCAGCCTCAGGGGGAGGAGCCACAATGAGCAGTTCTTC | CASSLRGRSHNEQFF
TRBJ2-3 | - | TRBV11-2 | 15 | - | TGTGCCAGCAGCTTAATAGCGGCTTTTACAGATACGCAGTATTTT | CASSLIAAFTDTQYF
TRBJ1-2 | - | TRBV24-1 | 13 | once | TGTGCCACCAGTGATCAACGGACAGACGGCTACACCTTC | CATSDQRTDGYTF
TRBJ1-1 | - | TRBV11-3 | 12 | - | TGTGCCAGCAGCGCCGGGGGACCTGAAGCTTTCTTT | CASSAGGPEAFF
TRBJ2-3 | TRBD2 | TRBV5-4 | 15 | - | TGTGCCAGCAGCTGGGCTAGCGGGATTTCAGATACGCAGTATTTT | CASSWASGISDTQYF
TRBJ2-1 | - | TRBV19 | 15 | - | TGTGCCAGTAGTATAGGGCAGGGCTCCTACAATGAGCAGTTCTTC | CASSIGQGSYNEQFF
TRBJ2-3 | TRBD2 | TRBV5-1 | 15 | - | TGCGCCAGCAGCTTGCGGGAGGGCGTGTCCGGCCGGGAGTATTTT | CASSLREGVSGREYF
TRBJ1-6 | - | TRBV28 | 15 | - | TGTGCCAGCCAAACCGCCGGAACCCAGGATTCACCCCTCCACTTT | CASQTAGTQDSPLHF
TRBJ2-2 | - | TRBV6-4 | 13 | - | TGTGCCAGCCGGACACCGAACACCGGGGAGCTGTTTTTT | CASRTPNTGELFF
TRBJ2-7 | - | TRBV5-1 | 16 | - | TGCGCCAGCAGCTTCTCCGGGACTCATAACTCCTACGAGCAGTACTTC | CASSFSGTHNSYEQYF
TRBJ1-1 | - | TRBV18 | 13 | - | TGTGCCAGCTCACCACGAGACAGGCCTGAAGCTTTCTTT | CASSPRDRPEAFF
TRBJ2-7 | TRBD1 | TRBV28 | 14 | - | TGTGCCAGCATTATGACAGGGGGCTACTACGAGCAGTACTTC | CASIMTGGYYEQYF
TRBJ2-4 | - | TRBV28 | 12 | once | TGTGCCAGCAGTTTAAACGGGGACATTCAGTACTTC | CASSLNGDIQYF
TRBJ2-7 | - | TRBV13 | 12 | - | TGTGCCAGCTCAGGGTCTATGGGCGAGCAGTACTTC | CASSGSMGEQYF
TRBJ1-6 | TRBD1 | TRBV28 | 14 | - | TGTGCCAGCAGGTCAGGGGGCCTTAATTCACCCCTCCACTTT | CASRSGGLNSPLHF
TRBJ2-1 | - | TRBV4-3 | 19 | - | TGCGCCAGCAGCCCTGGACTACCAACTTCCTCGAGCTCCTACAATGAGCAGTTCTTC | CASSPGLPTSSSSYNEQFF
TRBJ2-7 | TRBD2 | TRBV7-9 | 15 | - | TGTGCCAGCAGCATGGGACTAGCGGGAGACTACGAGCAGTACTTC | CASSMGLAGDYEQYF
TRBJ1-4 | - | TRBV7-9 | 15 | - | TGTGCCAGCAGCCCCGAGCGGCTGGCTAATGAAAAACTGTTTTTT | CASSPERLANEKLFF
TRBJ1-2 | - | TRBV29-1 | 11 | - | TGCAGCGTTGCGGGGGTTTCCGGCTACACCTTC | CSVAGVSGYTF
TRBJ1-2 | TRBD1 | TRBV7-2 | 14 | - | TGTGCCAGCAGCACTCTCGGGACAGGCTATGGCTACACCTTC | CASSTLGTGYGYTF
TRBJ1-3 | - | TRBV7-2 | 15 | - | TGTGCCAGCAGCCAGTCCCACAGGGCAGGAAACACCATATATTTT | CASSQSHRAGNTIYF
TRBJ1-2 | TRBD1 | TRBV5-6 | 14 | once | TGTGCCAGCAGAATTCTACAGGGGACCGGGGGCTACACCTTC | CASRILQGTGGYTF